What follows are 26 T cell receptor beta chains derived from one specimen sequenced in a study of CD8+CD57+ T cells in acquired aplastic anemia. Sequenced patients had shown CD8+CD57+ cell expansion by flow cytometry. According to the study, genomic DNA was the template for TCR beta VDJ and CDR3 profiling. TCRdb reprocessed the reads via MiXCR and lists one record per CDR3 protein. The sample contains some 170,000 distinct CDR3 sequences, 45% to 55% of which appear only once. Sequencing input: sorted CD4+, CD8+, or CD8+CD57+ T cells (not recorded which) from PBMCs. These receptors were obtained from a human donor with aplastic anemia.

V and J are TRBV7-8 and TRBJ2-6; possibly TRBD1 for D (6 bases). This CDR3 has 16 amino acids. Deletions cut 4 bases from V and 3 bases from J, with 13 bases between. Germline V gene sequence: CDR1 SGHVS, CDR2 FQNEAQ. CDR3 protein: CASSSPQGGGANVLTF. The CDR3 region has the DNA TGTGCCAGCAGCTCCCCACAGGGTGGTGGGGCCAACGTCCTGACTTTC.

The V and J genes are TRBV7-6 and TRBJ2-2, with TRBD2 matching over 13 bases. Per germline, CDR1 SGHVS and CDR2 FNYEAQ. This CDR3 region has 17 residues. J was trimmed by 4 bases and V by 1 base; bases with no gene match: 3. CDR3 region: CASSLGTSGSLTGELFF. In DNA form, the CDR3 reads TGTGCCAGCAGCTTAGGGACTAGCGGGAGTCTCACCGGGGAGCTGTTTTTT. Using reference TRBV7-6 and TRBJ2-2 for the parts outside the CDR3, the full variable domain is GAGVSQSPRYKVTKRGQDVALRCDPISGHVSLYWYRQALGQGPEFLTYFNYEAQQDKSGLPNDRFSAERPEGSISTLTIQRTEQRDSAMYRCASSLGTSGSLTGELFFGEGSRLTVL.

The table lists this clonotype with many counts. This sequence joins TRBV7-9 and TRBJ2-4; TRBD1 or TRBD2 may be the D gene (7 bases each). The CDR3 loop spans 16 amino acids. Germline-derived CDR1 and CDR2 are SEHNR and FQNEAQ (reference sequence). The V end lost 1 base, the J end lost 6 bases, and 16 bases lay between the germline ends. The CDR3 spells CASSLEGRGLRNIQYF. CDR3 in DNA: TGTGCCAGCAGCTTAGAGGGGAGGGGGCTGAGAAACATTCAGTACTTC.

There are a few counts of this clonotype. As DNA, the CDR3 is TGTGCCAGCAGCCTGACTAGCGGGGGGGCAAGCAATGAGCAGTTCTTC. Translating it yields CASSLTSGGASNEQFF. The gene calls are TRBV4-2 and TRBJ2-1; the match to TRBD2 covers 14 bases. In germline, CDR1 is LGHNA, CDR2 YNFKEQ. V lost 4 bases to trimming and J lost 6 bases; unmatched junction nucleotides: 5. The CDR3 consists of 16 residues.

The sample holds a few counts of this clonotype. The chain joins TRBV10-3 to TRBJ2-1; D remains unclear. This CDR3 comprises 13 residues. Trimming pared 4 bases from V and 7 bases from J, leaving 11 bases between. Germline CDR1 is ENHRY and CDR2 is SYGVKD. Written as DNA, the CDR3 is TGTGCCATCAGTGGAACCGACTTGAATGAGCAGTTCTTC. Encoded protein: CAISGTDLNEQFF.

The chain has TRBV11-1 and TRBJ1-6, with D unresolved. CDR3 length equals 18 residues. The V gene lost 1 base and the J gene lost 5 bases, with 18 bases spanning the gap. Germline CDR1 is SGHAT and CDR2 is FQDESV (reference sequence). The CDR3 is CASSLEIGMRGNNSPLHF. The CDR3 region has the DNA TGTGCCAGCAGCTTAGAAATCGGAATGCGGGGAAATAATTCACCCCTCCACTTT.

Ten or more counts support this clonotype. The gene calls are TRBV5-5 and TRBJ1-6; 8 nucleotides line up with TRBD1. From germline, CDR1 is SGHKS and CDR2 YYEKEE (reference sequence). The CDR3 sequence is 16 residues long. Losses at the gene ends were 7 bases for V and 2 bases for J; bases not matched to a gene: 8. The CDR3 region is CASLYQGATYNSPLHF. The DNA of the CDR3 is TGTGCCAGCCTATATCAGGGGGCAACCTATAATTCACCCCTCCACTTT.

J is TRBJ2-5 and V is TRBV20-1; D is unclear. The germline gives CDR1 DFQATT, CDR2 SNEGSKA (reference sequence). Trimming cost V 1 base and J 2 bases, with 11 bases left between them. This CDR3 is built from 14 residues. CDR3: CSARGLTQQETQYF. CDR3 nucleotides: TGCAGTGCTAGAGGCCTGACACAACAAGAGACCCAGTACTTC.

This clonotype was seen repeatedly, ten times or more. The genes are TRBV5-4 and TRBJ2-3, with D maybe TRBD2 (7 bases). The CDR3 sequence is 17 residues long. The germline CDR1 and CDR2 sequences are SGHNT and YYREEE (reference sequence). Trimming took 1 base from V and 0 from J, leaving 15 bases between them. CDR3 nucleotide sequence: TGTGCCAGCAGCTTGCCGGGGGGCCTCGGGAGCACAGATACGCAGTATTTT. Translating gives CASSLPGGLGSTDTQYF.

This chain links TRBV19 with TRBJ1-5; TRBD1 is a possible D gene (6 bases). CDR3 size: 13 residues. Germline CDR1 is LNHDA and CDR2 is SQIVND (reference sequence). Trimming left V 8 bases short and J 6 bases short, with 14 bases between. In nucleotides, the CDR3 is TGTGCCAGTGGGGGCGGGGAACGTCAGCCCCAGCATTTT. Translating it yields CASGGGERQPQHF.

This clonotype was picked up a small number of times. The V and J genes are TRBV25-1 and TRBJ1-4; 10 bases map to TRBD1. V trimming: 6 bases; J trimming: 7 bases; junction bases outside the gene matches: 5. CDR3 length: 14 amino acids. CDR1 is MGHDK and CDR2 is SYGVNS in the germline V gene. CDR3 DNA sequence: TGTGCCAGCAGGAAAGGACAGGGGGGTGAAAAACTGTTTTTT. It is translated as CASRKGQGGEKLFF. Filled out from reference TRBV25-1 and TRBJ1-4, the complete variable domain reads EADIYQTPRYLVIGTGKKITLECSQTMGHDKMYWYQQDPGMELHLIHYSYGVNSTEKGDLSSESTVSRIRTEHFPLTLESARPSHTSQYLCASRKGQGGEKLFFGSGTQLSVL.

V gene TRBV29-1 combines with J gene TRBJ2-5; 9 nucleotides line up with TRBD2. From germline, CDR1 is SQVTM and CDR2 ANQGSEA. Unmatched junction bases numbered 12, after V lost 6 bases and J lost 4 bases. The CDR3 totals 15 residues. For the CDR3, the DNA is TGCAGCGTCCTTAGCGGGAGTAGCCCCCGAGAGACCCAGTACTTC. It specifies CSVLSGSSPRETQYF.

This clonotype showed up many times. This sequence joins TRBV6-5 and TRBJ1-1, with a possible D match to TRBD1 (5 bases). The CDR3 totals 17 residues. Trimming pared 5 bases from V and 5 bases from J, leaving 24 bases between. Germline lookup yields CDR1 MNHEY and CDR2 SVGAGI. The CDR3 coding sequence is TGTGCCAGCAGTCACTATGCCTACGGGACCCCCGGAACTGAAGCTTTCTTT. Translating gives CASSHYAYGTPGTEAFF.

This clonotype came up many times. The V call is TRBV10-3, the J call TRBJ2-7; D may correspond to TRBD1 or TRBD2 (5 bases each). Per the germline V gene, CDR1 is ENHRY and CDR2 is SYGVKD. V dropped 7 bases and J dropped 6 bases, with 22 bases sitting between them. The CDR3 is 15 residues long. The CDR3 region is CAITGQVVGALEQYF. The CDR3 region has the DNA TGTGCCATCACCGGCCAGGTAGTCGGGGCCCTCGAGCAGTACTTC.

On this clonotype: One base away lies a much larger clone, so this may be a sequencing read error. The rearrangement joins TRBV11-2 to TRBJ2-1; 8 positions match TRBD2. Germline CDR1 and CDR2: SGHAT and FQNNGV. This CDR3 is 17 amino acids long. The CDR3 DNA follows: TGTGCCAGCAGCTTAGAACCCGGACTAGCTAGCTACAGTGAGCAGTTCTTC. The encoded protein is CASSLEPGLASYSEQFF.

Notes on this clonotype: The missing conserved phenylalanine or tryptophan at the end of this CDR3 makes a read error likely. J is TRBJ1-1 and V is TRBV7-2; D might be TRBD1 (5 bases). CDR1 is SGHTA and CDR2 is FQGNSA in the germline V gene. This CDR3 is 13 amino acids long. With 3 bases removed from V and 1 base from J, the gap between germline ends came to 6 bases. In DNA form, the CDR3 reads TGTGCCAGCAGCTTGCAGGGGAACACTGAAGCTTTCCTT. Amino acid sequence: CASSLQGNTEAFL.

This clonotype was recorded at least ten times. The chain couples TRBV10-2 to TRBJ1-3; perhaps TRBD1 as D (6 bases). This CDR3 is 16 amino acids long. The V and J ends lost 8 bases and 1 base respectively, with 18 bases between them. Germline CDR1 and CDR2: WSHSY and SAAADI. CDR3 in DNA: TGCGCCAGCTCAAAATCGGGAGGGGGGTCTGGAAACACCATATATTTT. This translates into CASSKSGGGSGNTIYF.

On this clonotype itself: A much larger clone is a single base away; this may be a read error. The chain couples TRBV9 to TRBJ1-3; D unclear. Germline CDR1 reads SGDLS; CDR2 reads YYNGEE. The CDR3 length is 19 residues. CDR3 bases: TGTGCCAGCAGCCCCCAGGCCAGGAGGACCCAGAGCTCTGGAAACACCATACATTTT. Residues: CASSPQARRTQSSGNTIHF.

This clonotype was seen ten or more times. The chain combines TRBV9 with TRBJ1-1; a possible D gene is TRBD1 (5 bases). The ends were cut back, 3 bases at V and 0 bases at J, with 9 bases in the middle. This CDR3 has 14 residues. CDR1 SGDLS and CDR2 YYNGEE come from the germline V gene. The CDR3 spells CASSADSMNTEAFF. As DNA, the CDR3 is TGTGCCAGCAGCGCCGACAGTATGAACACTGAAGCTTTCTTT.

The chain employs TRBV4-2 and TRBJ2-7, with 11 bases that match TRBD2. Per the germline V gene, CDR1 is LGHNA and CDR2 is YNFKEQ. With V trimmed by 4 bases and J by 3 bases, 8 bases remained unmatched. CDR3 size: 16 residues. The CDR3 DNA reads TGTGCCAGCAGCCCCCTAAGTACTAGCGGGAGCTACGAGCAGTACTTC. This translates into CASSPLSTSGSYEQYF.

With regard to this clonotype: A junction end diverges from the germline sequence, so it may reflect a read error. The genes are TRBV4-1 and TRBJ1-2; 9 bases line up with TRBD1. The length of the CDR3 is 19 residues. The germline gives CDR1 MGHRA, CDR2 YSYEKL. The CDR3 is CASGQAAGDAAQGAGGYTF. CDR3 DNA sequence: TGCGCCAGCGGCCAAGCGGCCGGGGACGCCGCACAGGGGGCGGGAGGCTACACCTTC.

In this sample, this clonotype turned up a few times. This could be a read error, since a much larger clone is one nucleotide away. The V call is TRBV29-1, the J call TRBJ2-5; TRBD2 is a possible D gene (6 bases). CDR1 and CDR2 (germline): SQVTM, ANQGSEA. Trimming left V 4 bases short and J 4 bases short, with 19 bases between. This CDR3 region has 15 residues. CDR3: CSVGRARGGRETQYF. As DNA, the CDR3 is TGCAGCGTTGGGAGGGCGAGGGGAGGACGAGAGACCCAGTACTTC.

This clonotype was detected once. The chain employs TRBV7-9 and TRBJ2-7; 7 nucleotides line up with TRBD1. J was trimmed by 4 bases and V by 5 bases; bases with no gene match: 11. This CDR3 region has 15 residues. Germline CDR1 SEHNR, CDR2 FQNEAQ (reference sequence). CDR3 nucleotides: TGTGCCAGCAGCACTCGGACAGGTAGTGTTTACGAGCAGTACTTC. This encodes CASSTRTGSVYEQYF.

This clonotype was counted ten times or more. The rearrangement uses TRBV5-5 and TRBJ1-1, with D perhaps TRBD1 (5 bases). Trimming took off 1 base at V and 1 base at J, with 11 bases between the two ends. Per the germline V gene, CDR1 is SGHKS and CDR2 is YYEKEE (reference sequence). The CDR3 has 15 residues. The CDR3 here is CASSLYRQRNTEAFF. DNA of the CDR3: TGTGCCAGCAGCTTGTATCGACAGAGGAACACTGAAGCTTTCTTT.

This clonotype has a count of ten or more. The V and J genes are TRBV4-1 and TRBJ2-7, with 7 positions matching TRBD1. Germline CDR1 reads MGHRA; CDR2 reads YSYEKL. This CDR3 spans 15 amino acids. V lost 1 base and J lost 2; bases outside the gene matches: 5. The CDR3 is CASSQAGTATYEQYF. CDR3 bases: TGCGCCAGCAGCCAAGCCGGGACAGCTACCTACGAGCAGTACTTC.

This sequence joins TRBV20-1 and TRBJ1-6; D gene uncertain. CDR3 size: 15 residues. The germline gives CDR1 DFQATT, CDR2 SNEGSKA (reference sequence). V was shortened by 3 bases and J by 0 bases, with 9 bases between the two germline ends. The CDR3 bases are TGCAGTGCTAGTTTAGGAAACTCCTATAATTCACCCCTCCACTTT. It codes for CSASLGNSYNSPLHF.